These 4 T cell receptor beta chains were all obtained from the same sample, sequenced in a study of cytomegalovirus exposure and HLA in healthy donors. A multiplex PCR was run with 60 Vbeta primers and 13 Jbeta primers. Here immunoSEQ multiplex PCR was the method, and the copy in TCRdb shows in-frame clones only, minus some. The sample lists around 150,000 clones, around two thirds seen once, with 8.5% to 12% in the top ten. The sample was PBMCs. These receptors came from a man aged 25-40 years in good health and CMV-seropositive.

This chain uses TRBV5-1 with TRBJ2-5; possibly TRBD2 for D (6 bases). The J call is uncertain, as TRBJ2-7 better fits the DNA end. Germline V CDR1 and CDR2: SGHRS, YFSETQ. This CDR3 is 14 amino acids long. The CDR3 sequence is CASSFVGEAYEQYF. Written as DNA, the CDR3 is TGCGCCAGCAGCTTTGTAGGGGAGGCCTACGAGCAGTACTTC.

The chain has TRBV7-8 and TRBJ1-2, with 7 bases identical to TRBD1. This CDR3 region has 15 residues. The V gene end was trimmed by 1 base and the J gene end by 6 bases; junction bases not matched to a gene: 8. The germline CDR1 and CDR2 sequences are SGHVS and FQNEAQ. The CDR3 here is CASSLGQGGLNGYTF. Here the CDR3 DNA reads TGTGCCAGCAGCTTAGGACAGGGCGGGTTGAATGGCTACACCTTC.

J is TRBJ2-7 and V is TRBV4-1, with D unresolved. Trimming took 0 bases from V and 2 from J, leaving 5 bases between them. Germline values: CDR1 MGHRA, CDR2 YSYEKL. The CDR3 has 13 amino acids. CDR3 protein: CASSQDFTYEQYF. CDR3 bases: TGCGCCAGCAGCCAAGATTTTACCTACGAGCAGTACTTC.

This clone was recorded only once. J is TRBJ2-7 and V is TRBV14; D gene unclear. This CDR3 is 13 amino acids long. V was trimmed by 4 bases and J by 6 bases, leaving 13 bases between them. Germline V gene sequence: CDR1 SGHDN, CDR2 FVKESK. This CDR3 is CASSPPLMREQYF. In DNA form, the CDR3 reads TGTGCCAGCAGCCCCCCCCTAATGCGCGAGCAGTACTTC.